This T cell receptor (beta chain) is drawn from a study of regulatory T cells in long-lasting Graves disease. Germline V lookup: CDR1 GTSNPN, CDR2 SVGIG (reference sequence). CDR3 length: 12 residues. Trimming removed 3 bases from V and 0 bases from J, with 5 bases in between. According to the study, TCR beta libraries were built with iRepertoire HTBI primers and CDR3-region Arm-PCR. As handled by the study authors: Gene usage covered approximately 65 TRBV and roughly 14 TRBJ segments. TCRdb re-derived calls from the multiplex PCR reads in MiXCR, one entry per CDR3 protein. It is TCRdb's table, rather than the study itself, that gives the V and J calls and clone size. The table includes hundreds of thousands of distinct CDR3 sequences, approximately 15% detected once. Specified time point: newly diagnosed GD, antithyroid drugs for less than 3 months. PBMC-extracted RNA yielded the TCR library. This clonotype appeared a few times. What it binds is unknown.

Whole-study findings and limits: Newly diagnosed patients shared 1,000 or so public clonotypes; persistent patients shared around 2,800.

In addition, the sample was reused for a study of T cells in Graves' hyperthyroidism and ophthalmopathy.

The chain is built from TRBV30 and TRBJ1-1; D is undetermined. The clonotype originates from a woman in her 30s with Graves disease. The material was peripheral blood mononuclear cells (PBMCs), obtained at new diagnosis, from a patient treated with antithyroid drugs. CDR3 region: CAWRRLNTEAFF. For the CDR3, the DNA is TGTGCCTGGAGACGACTGAACACTGAAGCTTTCTTT.